The 13 T cell receptor beta chains in this list originate from one sample, sequenced in a study of blood T cell repertoires in COVID-19. Data came from immunoSEQ multiplex PCR; TCRdb stores just in-frame clones and leaves some out. The top ten hold 2.5% to 3.5% of the sample, which has about 260,000 clones, about 87% seen once. Sequenced: PBMCs or T cells enriched from blood (not recorded which). These receptors came from a woman between 50 and 59 years old who had recovered from COVID-19.

The chain carries TRBV27 and TRBJ1-3; TRBD1 aligns across 8 bases. The CDR3 covers 15 residues. Unmatched junction bases numbered 4, after V lost 6 bases and J lost 0 bases. Germline V gives CDR1 MNHEY, CDR2 SMNVEV (reference sequence). CDR3 residues: CASRTDRGSGNTIYF. The CDR3 DNA is TGTGCCAGCAGGACCGACAGGGGCTCTGGAAACACCATATATTTT.

The chain joins TRBV6-5 to TRBJ2-1; 13 nucleotides agree with TRBD2. J lost 5 bases, V lost 0 bases, and 1 base had no gene match. Germline-derived CDR1 and CDR2 are MNHEY and SVGAGI. This CDR3 comprises 16 residues. In DNA, the CDR3 is TGTGCCAGCAGTTACTCACTAGCGGGGGGGGACAATGAGCAGTTCTTC. As protein: CASSYSLAGGDNEQFF.

The rearrangement links TRBV6-5 to TRBJ2-1; tentative D call: TRBD1 (6 bases). Trimming took off 6 bases at V and 7 bases at J, with 13 bases between the two ends. This CDR3 spans 13 amino acids. CDR1 and CDR2 from the germline V gene are MNHEY and SVGAGI. The DNA for the CDR3 is TGTGCCAGCAGCCCCGGACAGTTAAATGAGCAGTTCTTC. Its protein is CASSPGQLNEQFF.

The rearrangement links TRBV15 to TRBJ2-2; perhaps TRBD1 as D (6 bases). From germline, CDR1 is LNHNV and CDR2 YYDKDF (reference sequence). Trimming stripped 5 bases from V and 6 bases from J, with 13 bases between. The CDR3 totals 14 residues. The DNA for the CDR3 is TGTGCCACCAGCCGGGACAAAGGCCCCGGGGAGCTGTTTTTT. Protein sequence: CATSRDKGPGELFF.

This chain's CDR3 is CASSQGASSNQPQHF. CDR3 nucleotide sequence: TGTGCCAGCAGCCAGGGGGCGAGTAGCAATCAGCCCCAGCATTTT. V and J are TRBV3-1 (or the pseudogene TRBV3-2) and TRBJ1-5; possibly TRBD1 for D (6 bases). Trimming left V 3 bases short and J 0 bases short, with 9 bases between. Looked up from germline, CDR1 is LGHDT and CDR2 is YNNKEL (reference sequence). The CDR3 sequence is 15 residues long.

The chain recombines TRBV7-3 with TRBJ2-3, with 9 positions matching TRBD2. The germline gives CDR1 SGHTA, CDR2 FQGTGA. The junction had 6 bases not matched to a gene; V was cut back by 9 bases and J by 2 bases. This CDR3 spans 14 amino acids. The CDR3 loop reads CASSGTSPTDTQYF. In nucleotides, the CDR3 is TGTGCCAGTTCCGGGACTAGCCCCACAGATACGCAGTATTTT. Full variable domain (rest looked up from reference TRBV7-3 and TRBJ2-3): GAGVSQTPSNKVTEKGKYVELRCDPISGHTALYWYRQSLGQGPEFLIYFQGTGAADDSGLPNDRFFAVRPEGSVSTLKIQRTERGDSAVYLCASSGTSPTDTQYFGPGTRLTVL.

The CDR3 DNA reads TGTGCCAGCAGCGTCGCGGGGAGCCTTAGCTATGGCTACACCTTC. Translating gives CASSVAGSLSYGYTF. The rearrangement joins TRBV7-2 to TRBJ1-2, with D unclear. In germline, CDR1 is SGHTA, CDR2 FQGNSA. Deletions cut 5 bases from V and 4 bases from J, with 17 bases between. This CDR3 comprises 15 residues.

CDR3: CASSKDSYEQYF. CDR3 in DNA: TGTGCCAGCAGCAAGGACAGCTACGAGCAGTACTTC. The chain is built from TRBV11-1 and TRBJ2-7, with D possibly TRBD1 on 6 matching bases. Trimming stripped 5 bases from V and 3 bases from J, with 8 bases between. CDR3 length: 12 amino acids. CDR1 and CDR2 from the germline V gene are SGHAT and FQDESV (reference sequence). Supplemented by reference TRBV11-1 and TRBJ2-7, the full variable domain reads EAEVAQSPRYKITEKSQAVAFWCDPISGHATLYWYRQILGQGPELLVQFQDESVVDDSQLPKDRFSAERLKGVDSTLKIQPAELGDSAMYLCASSKDSYEQYFGPGTRLTVT.

A word on this clone: Sequence at one end of the junction differs from germline and may be a read error. V usage is TRBV12-3 or TRBV12-4 and J usage is TRBJ2-1; possibly TRBD2 for D (6 bases). The CDR3 covers 13 residues. The CDR3: CVSSPPGGNEQFF. In DNA form, the CDR3 reads TGTGTCAGCAGCCCCCCAGGAGGGAATGAGCAGTTCTTC.

The V and J genes are TRBV27 and TRBJ2-6, with 7 bases identical to TRBD1. The CDR3 is 20 amino acids. V gave up 1 base and J gave up 0 bases; unmatched junction bases: 12. The germline V gene has CDR1 MNHEY and CDR2 SMNVEV (reference sequence). The CDR3 nucleotides read TGTGCCAGCAGTTTATTTTTTTATGGGACAGACCTCTCTGGGGCCAACGTCCTGACTTTC. Translation: CASSLFFYGTDLSGANVLTF.

This chain joins TRBV2 and TRBJ2-7; 8 bases are shared with TRBD1. From germline, CDR1 is SNHLY and CDR2 FYNNEI. The V segment lost 6 bases and the J segment 2 bases; nucleotides outside the gene matches: 9. This CDR3 has 15 residues. This chain's CDR3 is CASSLIGQGPYEQYF. In DNA, the CDR3 is TGTGCCAGCAGCCTGATAGGACAGGGTCCCTACGAGCAGTACTTC.

The chain couples TRBV28 to TRBJ1-4, with TRBD1 as a possible D gene (5 bases). The CDR3 is made up of 14 amino acids. CDR1 and CDR2 from the germline V gene are MDHEN and SYDVKM. The ends were cut back, 8 bases at V and 3 bases at J, with 13 bases in the middle. The CDR3: CASRIGTSNEKLFF. In nucleotides, the CDR3 is TGTGCCAGCCGAATCGGGACTTCTAATGAAAAACTGTTTTTT.

This clone was counted between two and nine times. V gene TRBV25-1 combines with J gene TRBJ1-6, with D maybe TRBD1 (5 bases). CDR3 size: 17 residues. CDR1 and CDR2 from the germline V gene are MGHDK and SYGVNS. Trimming left V 1 base short and J 5 bases short, with 15 bases between. The DNA of the CDR3 is TGTGCCAGCAGTGAATCTTGGAGGGGATGGAATAATTCACCCCTCCACTTT. As protein: CASSESWRGWNNSPLHF.